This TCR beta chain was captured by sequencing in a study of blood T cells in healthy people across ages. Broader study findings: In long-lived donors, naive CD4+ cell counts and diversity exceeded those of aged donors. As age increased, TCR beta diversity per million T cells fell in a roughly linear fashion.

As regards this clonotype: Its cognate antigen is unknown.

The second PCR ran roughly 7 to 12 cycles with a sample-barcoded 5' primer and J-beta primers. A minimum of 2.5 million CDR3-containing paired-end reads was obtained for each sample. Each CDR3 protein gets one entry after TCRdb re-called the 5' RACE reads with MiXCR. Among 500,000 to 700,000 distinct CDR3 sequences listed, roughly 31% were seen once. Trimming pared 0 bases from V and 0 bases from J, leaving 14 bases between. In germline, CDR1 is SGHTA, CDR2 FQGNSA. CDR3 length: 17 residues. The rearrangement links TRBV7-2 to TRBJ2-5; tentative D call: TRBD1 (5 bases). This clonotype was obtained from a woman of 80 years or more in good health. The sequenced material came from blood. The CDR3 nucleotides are TGTGCCAGCAGCTTAGCCCACCGGACAACAAACCAAGAGACCCAGTACTTC. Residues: CASSLAHRTTNQETQYF.